The 10 T cell receptor beta chains given below trace back to one sample, sequenced in a study of blood T cell repertoires in COVID-19. The data were produced by immunoSEQ multiplex PCR, yet TCRdb's version contains in-frame clones alone and is incomplete. The sample includes a few hundred thousand clones, 80% of them seen just once. The sequenced sample consisted of PBMCs or T cells enriched from blood (not recorded which). These receptors originate from a woman aged 40-49 years with acute COVID-19.

This CDR3 reads CASSQELPGLEYYEQYF. The DNA of the CDR3 is TGTGCCAGCAGCCAAGAGCTCCCGGGTCTAGAGTATTACGAGCAGTACTTC. V gene TRBV4-2 combines with J gene TRBJ2-7; D remains ambiguous. V lost 0 bases, J lost 4 bases, and 19 bases lay in between. Germline V CDR1 and CDR2: LGHNA, YNFKEQ. The CDR3 sequence is 17 residues long.

The chain uses TRBV9 and TRBJ1-1, with D maybe TRBD1 (5 bases). Trimming cost V 3 bases and J 2 bases, with 11 bases left between them. The CDR3 has 14 residues. Germline V CDR1 and CDR2: SGDLS, YYNGEE. CDR3 amino acids: CASSERGQNTEAFF. The CDR3 DNA follows: TGTGCCAGCAGCGAAAGGGGCCAAAACACTGAAGCTTTCTTT.

This clone has just a few counts. The CDR3 DNA sequence: TGTGCCAGCAGTTCCGGGACAGGTAACACTGAAGCTTTCTTT. This sequence encodes CASSSGTGNTEAFF. J is TRBJ1-1 and V is TRBV2; 8 nucleotides align to TRBD1. Germline CDR1 is SNHLY and CDR2 is FYNNEI. V lost 5 bases and J lost 2; bases outside the gene matches: 4. The CDR3 totals 14 residues.

The chain uses TRBV9 and TRBJ2-2; TRBD2 aligns across 9 bases. With V trimmed by 0 bases and J by 5 bases, 5 bases remained unmatched. This CDR3 region has 16 residues. Germline V CDR1 and CDR2: SGDLS, YYNGEE. In nucleotides, the CDR3 is TGTGCCAGCAGCGTAGAAGGCGGGGGGGCGACCGGGGAGCTGTTTTTT. The encoded protein is CASSVEGGGATGELFF.

The rearrangement joins TRBV9 to TRBJ2-1, with 10 bases matching TRBD2. J lost 8 bases, V lost 4 bases, and 9 bases had no gene match. The CDR3 is 15 amino acids. Germline V gene data show CDR1 as SGDLS and CDR2 as YYNGEE. The chain's CDR3 is CASSPSTSGVDEQFF. In nucleotides, the CDR3 is TGTGCCAGCAGCCCAAGCACTAGCGGGGTCGATGAGCAGTTCTTC.

This chain uses TRBV28 with TRBJ2-5; tentative D call: TRBD1 (6 bases). V lost 6 bases to trimming and J lost 4 bases, with 18 bases between them. This CDR3 is built from 15 residues. Germline V gives CDR1 MDHEN, CDR2 SYDVKM. Here the CDR3 reads CASSPPQGNGETQYF. CDR3 in DNA: TGTGCCAGCAGCCCCCCCCAGGGGAATGGAGAGACCCAGTACTTC. Complete variable domain (other parts from reference TRBV28 and TRBJ2-5): DVKVTQSSRYLVKRTGEKVFLECVQDMDHENMFWYRQDPGLGLRLIYFSYDVKMKEKGDIPEGYSVSREKKERFSLILESASTNQTSMYLCASSPPQGNGETQYFGPGTRLLVL.

CDR3 nucleotides: TGTGCCAGCAGCCGGGAGGGGACAGGGCTACACGAGCAGTACTTC. Translating gives CASSREGTGLHEQYF. The chain employs TRBV5-8 and TRBJ2-7; D possibly corresponds to TRBD1 (9 bases). The CDR3 length is 15 residues. Germline V gene data show CDR1 as SGHTS and CDR2 as YDEGEE. Between the trimmed V and J ends, which lost 4 bases and 5 bases, there was a span of 19 bases. The entire variable domain, with the rest obtained from reference TRBV5-8 and TRBJ2-7, is as follows: EAGVTQSPTHLIKTRGQQATLRCSPISGHTSVYWYQQALGLGLQFLLWYDEGEERNRGNFPPRFSGRQFPNYSSELNVNALELEDSALYLCASSREGTGLHEQYFGPGTRLTVT.

The chain is built from TRBV15 and TRBJ1-1; 8 nucleotides line up with TRBD1. The CDR3 spans 16 residues. The V gene's germline CDR1 is LNHNV and CDR2 YYDKDF (reference sequence). With 3 bases clipped from V and 1 base from J, the junction kept 7 bases outside the gene matches. The CDR3 loop is CATSRGTGGTNTEAFF. In DNA form, the CDR3 reads TGTGCCACCAGCAGGGGGACAGGCGGAACGAACACTGAAGCTTTCTTT. The full variable domain, with the rest looked up from reference TRBV15 and TRBJ1-1, is DAMVIQNPRYQVTQFGKPVTLSCSQTLNHNVMYWYQQKSSQAPKLLFHYYDKDFNNEADTPDNFQSRRPNTSFCFLDIRSPGLGDTAMYLCATSRGTGGTNTEAFFGQGTRLTVV.

V usage is TRBV7-6 and J usage is TRBJ2-2, with D uncertain. Germline CDR1 SGHVS, CDR2 FNYEAQ. Trimming left V 3 bases short and J 6 bases short, with 20 bases between. This CDR3 region has 17 residues. CDR3 amino acids: CASSLVRYQNPPGELFF. The CDR3 nucleotides read TGTGCCAGCAGCTTGGTCCGGTACCAAAATCCCCCCGGGGAGCTGTTTTTT.

The chain joins TRBV24-1 to TRBJ2-4, with D maybe TRBD1 (6 bases). The CDR3 covers 15 residues. Germline V lookup: CDR1 KGHDR, CDR2 SFDVKD. Trimming removed 3 bases from V and 3 bases from J, with 11 bases in between. The CDR3 here is CATSDPGQNKNIQYF. DNA of the CDR3: TGTGCCACCAGTGATCCAGGACAGAACAAAAACATTCAGTACTTC.